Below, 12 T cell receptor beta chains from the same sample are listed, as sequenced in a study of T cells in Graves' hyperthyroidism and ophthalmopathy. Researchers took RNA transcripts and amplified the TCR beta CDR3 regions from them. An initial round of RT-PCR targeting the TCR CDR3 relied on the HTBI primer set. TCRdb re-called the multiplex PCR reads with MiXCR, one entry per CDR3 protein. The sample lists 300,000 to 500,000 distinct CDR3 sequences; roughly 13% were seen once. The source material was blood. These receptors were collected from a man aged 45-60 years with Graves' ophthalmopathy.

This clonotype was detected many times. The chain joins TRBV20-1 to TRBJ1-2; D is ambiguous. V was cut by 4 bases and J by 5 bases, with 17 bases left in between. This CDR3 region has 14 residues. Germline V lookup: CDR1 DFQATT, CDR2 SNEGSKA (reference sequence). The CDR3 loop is CSATGGRNVYGYTF. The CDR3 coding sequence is TGCAGTGCTACCGGAGGGAGGAACGTTTATGGCTACACCTTC.

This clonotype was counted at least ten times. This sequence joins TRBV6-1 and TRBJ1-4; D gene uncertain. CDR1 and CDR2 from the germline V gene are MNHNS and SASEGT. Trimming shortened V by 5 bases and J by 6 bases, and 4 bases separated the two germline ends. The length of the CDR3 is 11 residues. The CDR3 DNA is TGTGCCAGCAGTTCAGATGAAAAACTGTTTTTT. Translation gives CASSSDEKLFF.

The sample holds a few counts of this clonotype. DNA of the CDR3: TGTGCCAGCAGCTTATACTTAGCGGGAGGGCTTGAGCAGTACTTC. Its translation: CASSLYLAGGLEQYF. The chain is built from TRBV6-1 and TRBJ2-7; 11 bases agree with TRBD2. The ends lost 6 bases at V and 7 bases at J; junction bases unmatched: 11. The CDR3 extends over 15 amino acids. CDR1 and CDR2 (germline): MNHNS, SASEGT.

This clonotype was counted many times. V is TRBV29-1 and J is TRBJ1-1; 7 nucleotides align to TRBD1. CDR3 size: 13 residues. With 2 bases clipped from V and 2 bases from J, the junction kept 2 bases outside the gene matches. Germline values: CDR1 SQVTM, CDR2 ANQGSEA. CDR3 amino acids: CSVETGDNTEAFF. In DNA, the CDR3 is TGCAGCGTTGAAACAGGGGACAACACTGAAGCTTTCTTT. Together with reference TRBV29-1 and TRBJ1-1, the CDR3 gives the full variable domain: SAVISQKPSRDICQRGTSLTIQCQVDSQVTMMFWYRQQPGQSLTLIATANQGSEATYESGFVIDKFPISRPNLTFSTLTVSNMSPEDSSIYLCSVETGDNTEAFFGQGTRLTVV.

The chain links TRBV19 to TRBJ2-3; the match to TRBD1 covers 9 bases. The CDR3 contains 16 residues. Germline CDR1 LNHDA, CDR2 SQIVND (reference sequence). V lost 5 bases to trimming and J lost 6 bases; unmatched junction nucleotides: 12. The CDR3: CASSPSSRDRADTQYF. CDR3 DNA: TGTGCCAGTAGTCCATCGTCCCGGGACAGGGCCGATACGCAGTATTTT.

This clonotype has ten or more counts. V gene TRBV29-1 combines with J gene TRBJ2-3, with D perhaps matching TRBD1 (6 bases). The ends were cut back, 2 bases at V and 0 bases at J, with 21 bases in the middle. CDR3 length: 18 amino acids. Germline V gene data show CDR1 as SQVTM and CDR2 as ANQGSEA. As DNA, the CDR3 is TGCAGCGTTGAAAAACCCCTGGGGGCAGGGACAAGCACAGATACGCAGTATTTT. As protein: CSVEKPLGAGTSTDTQYF.

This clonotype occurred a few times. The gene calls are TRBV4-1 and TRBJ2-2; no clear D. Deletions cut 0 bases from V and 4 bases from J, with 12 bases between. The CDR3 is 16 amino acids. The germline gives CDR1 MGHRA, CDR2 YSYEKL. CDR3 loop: CASSQDIALVTGELFF. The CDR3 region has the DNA TGCGCCAGCAGCCAAGATATCGCTCTCGTCACCGGGGAGCTGTTTTTT.

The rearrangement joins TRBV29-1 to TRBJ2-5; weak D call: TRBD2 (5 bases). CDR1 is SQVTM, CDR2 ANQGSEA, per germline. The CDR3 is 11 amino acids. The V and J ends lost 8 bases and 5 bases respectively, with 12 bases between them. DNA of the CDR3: TGCAGCTTCAATTCGGGGGAGACCCAGTACTTC. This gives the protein CSFNSGETQYF.

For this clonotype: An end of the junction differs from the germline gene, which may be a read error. The CDR3 is CASSFTSGRAYGQYF. CDR3 coding DNA: TGTGCCAGCAGCTTCACTAGCGGGAGGGCCTACGGGCAGTACTTC. This sequence joins TRBV11-3 and TRBJ2-7, with 13 bases aligning to TRBD2. The CDR3 loop spans 15 amino acids. CDR1 SGHNT and CDR2 YENEEA come from the germline V gene.

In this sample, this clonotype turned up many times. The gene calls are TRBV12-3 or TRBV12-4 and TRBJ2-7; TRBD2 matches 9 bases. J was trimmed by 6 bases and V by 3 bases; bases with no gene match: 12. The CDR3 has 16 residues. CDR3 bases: TGTGCCAGCAGTTTTTGGCGGGAGGGCCGGCGTTCCGAGCAGTACTTC. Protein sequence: CASSFWREGRRSEQYF.

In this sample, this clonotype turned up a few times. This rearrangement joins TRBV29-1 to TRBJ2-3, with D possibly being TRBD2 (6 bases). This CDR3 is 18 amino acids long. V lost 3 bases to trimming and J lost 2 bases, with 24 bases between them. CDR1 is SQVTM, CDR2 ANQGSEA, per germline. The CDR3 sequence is CSVESIAVVYPLTDTQYF. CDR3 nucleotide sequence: TGCAGCGTTGAGTCAATAGCGGTAGTCTACCCTCTCACAGATACGCAGTATTTT.

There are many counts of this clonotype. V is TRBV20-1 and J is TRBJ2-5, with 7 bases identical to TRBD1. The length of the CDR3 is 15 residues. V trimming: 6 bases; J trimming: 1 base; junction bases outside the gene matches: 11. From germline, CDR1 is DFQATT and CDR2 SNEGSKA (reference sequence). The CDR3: CSANPTGAAQETQYF. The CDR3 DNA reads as TGCAGTGCAAACCCTACAGGGGCCGCCCAAGAGACCCAGTACTTC.